Here is one T cell receptor (beta chain) with its context. This record comes from a study of blood T cell repertoires in COVID-19. Overall study context: Italy, Spain and the United States were the sources of the convalescent and acute COVID-19 samples. T cells, B-cell-depleted T cells, or PBMCs provided the cDNA or gDNA that served as material.

Authors' processing steps: Reference gene primer amplification gave estimated nucleated cell counts. The repertoire was sequenced with immunoSEQ multiplex PCR; TCRdb's copy has only in-frame clones and lacks some. The V and J calls and clone size are taken from that table; D and trimming were inferred from the DNA. Among about 59,000 clones listed, roughly 80% were seen once. This clonotype was obtained from a man aged 60-69 years with acute or convalescent COVID-19. The sequencing input was peripheral blood.

The CDR3: CASGGLYTDTQYF. Here the CDR3 DNA reads TGTGCCTCGGGAGGGTTATACACAGATACGCAGTATTTT. This chain joins TRBV9 and TRBJ2-3, with 8 bases aligning to TRBD2. The CDR3 sequence is 13 residues long. The germline gives CDR1 SGDLS, CDR2 YYNGEE. V was clipped by 10 bases and J by 2 bases; unmatched bases: 6.